This T cell receptor beta chain was retrieved from a study of shared clonotypes between healthy human individuals. Study-wide results and limits: An expected dependence of interdonor clonotype sharing on sequencing depth was noted.

DNA at roughly 0.2 ug, about 30,000 T cell genomes, went into sorted-subset replicate PCRs. The table came from immunoSEQ multiplex PCR; TCRdb's copy has only in-frame clones and leaves some out. The sample contains 2 million to 3 million clones, approximately 93% of which appear only once. Donors were healthy HIV-negative adults without recent acute infections or vaccinations. Notes on this clone: Its antigen is not known.

Trimming at V came to 4 bases and at J to 7 bases, leaving 11 bases not matched to a gene. This CDR3 spans 15 amino acids. Germline V gives CDR1 SGHRS, CDR2 YFSETQ. The sample taken for sequencing was naive CD4+ T cells from PBMCs. As to subset: CD45RA+ positively selected. The chain couples TRBV5-1 to TRBJ2-7; 10 positions agree with TRBD2. The clonotype comes from a man between 18 and 35 years old in good health. Some clones in this sample may be carry-over from other donors' samples. CDR3 nucleotide sequence: TGCGCCAGCAGCCCCGGACTAGCGGCAGTAGTGGAGCAGTACTTC. Translated, it gives CASSPGLAAVVEQYF.